Reported below is one T cell receptor (beta chain). What this receptor recognizes is not known. Qualities for individual bases were not recorded, and no much larger clone is one base off. What the time point label conveys for this sample: about 28 days (+/-7) after the second vaccine dose. AZD1222 recipients with second doses at about 4 weeks or about 12 weeks were pooled, because spike-specific TCR depth and breadth did not differ between schedules. Vaccinee samples came from UK trials COV001 and COV002, including a single-blind randomized controlled phase 2/3 trial of AZD1222 (ChAdOx1 nCoV-19) in healthy adults. Trial participant PBMC samples were collected at day 0 and day 28 after the second dose for TCRbeta chain sequencing. CDR1 SGHRS and CDR2 YFSETQ were looked up in the germline V gene. The CDR3, from cysteine to phenylalanine, totals 15 residues. Of the read, only the CDR3 DNA is kept; its 45 bases are in frame from base 1. V lost 2 bases and J lost 4 bases, and the count of bases not matched to a germline gene is 6.

The sample comes from a study of T cell responses to AZD1222 COVID-19 vaccine (dated by TCRdb to the early 2020s). Regarding the complete study: TCR sequencing was performed for approximately 240 trial participants, of whom 200 to 210 were given two doses of AZD1222 and some 26 were given two doses of MenACWY control vaccine. Enrollment into the trials was organized by age into subgroups of 18-55, 56-69 and 70-plus years, and those subgroups contained roughly 150, 30 and 60 TCR-sequenced participants, respectively. Results and caveats for the whole study, not just this receptor: Conclusions about previously exposed vaccinees are limited, since just five or six AZD1222 recipients were seropositive for SARS-CoV-2 at baseline. After two AZD1222 doses, both the breadth and the depth of spike-specific TCRs were significantly higher than at day 0 and than in MenACWY recipients. Reportedly, almost half of the unique spike-specific TCRs recognized epitopes lying outside the regions that are mutated in the B.1.351 and B.1.1.7 variants. Because no samples from the day 14 peak response were available, repertoires could be characterized only after the peak T cell response. Most participants were white British and females outnumbered males, and the authors suggested that clonal diversity may have been underestimated. The whole spike protein was spanned by vaccine-associated CD4 TCRs, and dominant responses were seen in regions 160-218 and 743-854. In the small 56-69-year group, the increase in depth fell short of significance, most likely because of low power.

The CDR3 regions of human TCRbeta chains were analyzed by immunosequencing. The study's own analysis went as follows. TCRs in the repertoires were compared against a reference library of SARS-CoV-2-specific TCRs that had been generated with the MIRA antigen-specificity platform. Breadth was defined as the fraction of unique TCRs that were SARS-CoV-2-associated, and depth was defined as the fraction of total T cells that were SARS-CoV-2-associated. Each spike-specific TCR was assigned to its reactive spike region and to a CD4 or CD8 class using the MIRA data. Log10-transformed breadth and depth values were compared by one-way ANOVA with Sidak's multiple comparisons tests. Entries here come from immuneACCESS through TCRdb and include only in-frame sequences with V and J called. Some clones fail to appear in such tables; in the studies checked, an unresolved V gene covers under half of the shortfall, and the cause of the remainder is unknown. That table is the source of V, J and clone size, and D and trimming were worked out from the DNA. The sample records under 100,000 clones, roughly 90% of which are singletons. The leading ten clones occupy approximately 5.3% of the sample.

The sequence links TRBV5-1 to TRBJ2-3; 8 middle bases align to TRBD2. Material: peripheral blood, obtained 28 days after the second AZD1222 dose. The origin of this receptor is an adult who received the AZD1222 COVID-19 vaccine. The CDR3 sequence is CASSFRGGHADTQYF. The nucleotide sequence reads as follows: TGCGCCAGCAGCTTCCGGGGGGGCCATGCAGATACGCAGTATTTT.